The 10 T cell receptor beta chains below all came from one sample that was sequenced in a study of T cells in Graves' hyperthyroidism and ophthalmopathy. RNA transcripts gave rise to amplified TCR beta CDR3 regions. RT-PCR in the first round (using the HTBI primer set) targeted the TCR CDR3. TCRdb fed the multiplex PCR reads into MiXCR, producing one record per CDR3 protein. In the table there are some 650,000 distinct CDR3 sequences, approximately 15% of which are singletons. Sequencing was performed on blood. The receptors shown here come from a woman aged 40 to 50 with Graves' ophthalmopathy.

The CDR3 reads CASALRRLNTGELFF. The CDR3 nucleotides are TGTGCCAGCGCGTTGAGGAGATTGAACACCGGGGAGCTGTTTTTT. The chain uses TRBV13 and TRBJ2-2; no reliable D call. This CDR3 is 15 amino acids long. Trimming left V 8 bases short and J 1 base short, with 14 bases between. The germline gives CDR1 PRHDT, CDR2 FYEKMQ (reference sequence).

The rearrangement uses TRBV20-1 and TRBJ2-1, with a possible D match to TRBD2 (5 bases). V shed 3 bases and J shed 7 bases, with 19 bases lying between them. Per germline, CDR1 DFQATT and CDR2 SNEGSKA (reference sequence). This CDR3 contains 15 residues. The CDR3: CSASEMKAGRNEQFF. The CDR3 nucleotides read TGCAGTGCTAGCGAAATGAAGGCGGGCAGGAATGAGCAGTTCTTC.

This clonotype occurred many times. The CDR3 region has the DNA TGCGCCAGCAACAACCATCGAAGGGTTGGCACTGAAGCTTTCTTT. It specifies CASNNHRRVGTEAFF. V usage is TRBV10-2 and J usage is TRBJ1-1; D gene unclear. CDR1 and CDR2 from the germline V gene are WSHSY and SAAADI. The CDR3 runs 15 residues. The V end was cut by 7 bases, the J end by 4 bases, with 19 bases between.

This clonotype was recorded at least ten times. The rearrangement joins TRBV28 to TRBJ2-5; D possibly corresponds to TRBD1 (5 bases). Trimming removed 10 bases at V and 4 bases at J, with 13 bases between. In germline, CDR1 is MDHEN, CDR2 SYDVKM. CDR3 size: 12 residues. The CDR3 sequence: CATQGLGETQYF. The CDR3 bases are TGTGCCACCCAGGGTCTAGGAGAGACCCAGTACTTC.

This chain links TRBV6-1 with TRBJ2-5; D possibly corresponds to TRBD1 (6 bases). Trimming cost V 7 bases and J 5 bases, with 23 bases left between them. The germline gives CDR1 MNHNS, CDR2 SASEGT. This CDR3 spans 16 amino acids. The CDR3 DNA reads TGTGCCAGCACGCCCGAAGGGGGACAAAGCGTTGAGACCCAGTACTTC. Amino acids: CASTPEGGQSVETQYF.

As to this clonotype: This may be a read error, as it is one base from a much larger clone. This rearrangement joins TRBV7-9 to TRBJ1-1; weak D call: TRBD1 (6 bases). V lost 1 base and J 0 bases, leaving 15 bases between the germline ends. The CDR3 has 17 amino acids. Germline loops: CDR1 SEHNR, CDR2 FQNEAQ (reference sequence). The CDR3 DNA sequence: TGTGCCAGCAGCTTAGAAGGGGGTGGACCTTTGAACACTGAAGCTTTCTTT. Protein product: CASSLEGGGPLNTEAFF.

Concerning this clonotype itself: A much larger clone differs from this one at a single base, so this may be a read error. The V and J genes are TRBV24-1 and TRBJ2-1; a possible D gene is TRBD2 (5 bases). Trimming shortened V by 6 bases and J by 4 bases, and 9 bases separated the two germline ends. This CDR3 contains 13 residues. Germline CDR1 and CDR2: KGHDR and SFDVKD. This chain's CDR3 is CATSSSKYNEQFF. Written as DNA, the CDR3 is TGTGCCACCAGTTCTAGCAAATACAATGAGCAGTTCTTC.

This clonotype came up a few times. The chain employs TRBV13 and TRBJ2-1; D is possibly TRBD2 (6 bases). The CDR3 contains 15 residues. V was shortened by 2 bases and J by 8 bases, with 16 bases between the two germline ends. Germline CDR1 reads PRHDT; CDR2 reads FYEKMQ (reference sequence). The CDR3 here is CASSLRDSRAHEQFF. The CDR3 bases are TGTGCCAGCAGCTTAAGGGACTCCCGGGCACATGAGCAGTTCTTC.

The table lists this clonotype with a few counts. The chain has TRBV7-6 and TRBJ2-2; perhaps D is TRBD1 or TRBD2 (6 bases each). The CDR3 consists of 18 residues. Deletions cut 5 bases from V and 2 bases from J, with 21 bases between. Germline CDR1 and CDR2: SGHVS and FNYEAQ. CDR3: CASSRIGGRLFNTGELFF. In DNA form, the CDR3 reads TGTGCCAGCAGCCGAATCGGGGGCCGCCTTTTCAACACCGGGGAGCTGTTTTTT. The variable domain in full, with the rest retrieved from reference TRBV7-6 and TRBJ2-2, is GAGVSQSPRYKVTKRGQDVALRCDPISGHVSLYWYRQALGQGPEFLTYFNYEAQQDKSGLPNDRFSAERPEGSISTLTIQRTEQRDSAMYRCASSRIGGRLFNTGELFFGEGSRLTVL.

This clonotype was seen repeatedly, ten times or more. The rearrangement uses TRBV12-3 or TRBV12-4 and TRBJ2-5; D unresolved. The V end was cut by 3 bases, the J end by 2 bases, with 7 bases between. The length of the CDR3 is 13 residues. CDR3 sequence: CASSFRQQETQYF. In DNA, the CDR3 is TGTGCCAGCAGTTTTCGTCAGCAAGAGACCCAGTACTTC.